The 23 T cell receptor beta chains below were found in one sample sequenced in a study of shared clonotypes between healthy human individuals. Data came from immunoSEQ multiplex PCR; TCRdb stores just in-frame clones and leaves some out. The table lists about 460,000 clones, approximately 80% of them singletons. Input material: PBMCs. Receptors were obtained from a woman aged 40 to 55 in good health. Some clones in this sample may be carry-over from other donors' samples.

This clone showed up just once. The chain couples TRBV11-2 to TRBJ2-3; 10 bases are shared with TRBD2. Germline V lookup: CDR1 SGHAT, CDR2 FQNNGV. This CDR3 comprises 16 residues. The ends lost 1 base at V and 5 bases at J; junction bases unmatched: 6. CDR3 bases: TGTGCCAGCAGCTTAGGCTTAGCGGGAGGTCTAGATACGCAGTATTTT. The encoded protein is CASSLGLAGGLDTQYF.

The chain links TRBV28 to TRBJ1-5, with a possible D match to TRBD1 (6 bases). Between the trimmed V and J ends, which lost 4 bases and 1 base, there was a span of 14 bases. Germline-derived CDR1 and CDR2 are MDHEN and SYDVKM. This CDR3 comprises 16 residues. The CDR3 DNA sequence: TGTGCCAGCAGTTCAGCCCCGGGACAAAGCAATCAGCCCCAGCATTTT. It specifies CASSSAPGQSNQPQHF.

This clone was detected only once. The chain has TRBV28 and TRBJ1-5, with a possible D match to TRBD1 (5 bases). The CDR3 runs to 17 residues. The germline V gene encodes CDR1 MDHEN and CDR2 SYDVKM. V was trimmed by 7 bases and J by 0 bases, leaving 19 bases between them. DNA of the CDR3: TGTGCCAGCAACGCTGGGAGGGGCGAACATAGCAATCAGCCCCAGCATTTT. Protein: CASNAGRGEHSNQPQHF. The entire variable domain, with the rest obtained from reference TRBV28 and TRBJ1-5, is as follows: DVKVTQSSRYLVKRTGEKVFLECVQDMDHENMFWYRQDPGLGLRLIYFSYDVKMKEKGDIPEGYSVSREKKERFSLILESASTNQTSMYLCASNAGRGEHSNQPQHFGDGTRLSIL.

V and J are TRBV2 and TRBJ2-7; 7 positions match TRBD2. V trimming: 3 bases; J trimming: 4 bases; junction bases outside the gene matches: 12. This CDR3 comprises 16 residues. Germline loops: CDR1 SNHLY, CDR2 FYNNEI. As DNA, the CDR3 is TGTGCCAGCAGTGAGATTTTGGCGGGAGCGGGATACGAGCAGTACTTC. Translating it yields CASSEILAGAGYEQYF.

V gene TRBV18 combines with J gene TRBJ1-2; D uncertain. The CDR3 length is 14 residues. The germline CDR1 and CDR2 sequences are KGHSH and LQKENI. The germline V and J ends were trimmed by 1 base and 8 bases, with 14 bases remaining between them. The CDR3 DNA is TGTGCCAGCTCACCACAGGAAAGGGCTGGCGGCTACACCTTC. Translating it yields CASSPQERAGGYTF.

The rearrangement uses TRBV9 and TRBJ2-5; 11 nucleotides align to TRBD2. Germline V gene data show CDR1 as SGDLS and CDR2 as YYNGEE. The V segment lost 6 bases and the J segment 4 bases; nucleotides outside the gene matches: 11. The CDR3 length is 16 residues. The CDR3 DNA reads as TGTGCCAGCACCCCCGGGCTAGCGGGAGGAGGAGAGACCCAGTACTTC. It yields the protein CASTPGLAGGGETQYF.

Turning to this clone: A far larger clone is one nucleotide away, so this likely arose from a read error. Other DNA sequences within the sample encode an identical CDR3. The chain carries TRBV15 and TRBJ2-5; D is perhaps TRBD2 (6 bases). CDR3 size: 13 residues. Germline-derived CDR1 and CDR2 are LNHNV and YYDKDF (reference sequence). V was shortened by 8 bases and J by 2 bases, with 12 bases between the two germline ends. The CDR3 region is CATARRVQETQYF. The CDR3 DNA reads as TGTGCCACCGCCCGGAGGGTACAAGAGACCCAGTACTTC.

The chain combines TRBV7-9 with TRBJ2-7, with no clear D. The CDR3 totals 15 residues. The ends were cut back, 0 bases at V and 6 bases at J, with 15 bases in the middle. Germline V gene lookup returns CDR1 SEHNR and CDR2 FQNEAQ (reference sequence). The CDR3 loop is CASSLAGHNVFEQYF. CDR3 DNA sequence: TGTGCCAGCAGCTTAGCGGGCCACAACGTCTTCGAGCAGTACTTC.

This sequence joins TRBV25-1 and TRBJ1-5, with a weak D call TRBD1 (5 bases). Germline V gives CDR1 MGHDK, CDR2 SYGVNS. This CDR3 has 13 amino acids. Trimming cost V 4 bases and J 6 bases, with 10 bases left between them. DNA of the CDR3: TGTGCCAGCAGTGTAGGGGAAGGTCAGCCCCAGCATTTT. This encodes CASSVGEGQPQHF.

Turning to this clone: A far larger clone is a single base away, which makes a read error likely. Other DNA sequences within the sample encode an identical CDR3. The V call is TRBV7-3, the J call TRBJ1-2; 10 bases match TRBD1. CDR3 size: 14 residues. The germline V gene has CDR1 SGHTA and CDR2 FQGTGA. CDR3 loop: CASSLTGQGDGYTF. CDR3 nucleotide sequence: TGTGCCAGCAGCTTAACCGGACAGGGGGATGGCTACACCTTT. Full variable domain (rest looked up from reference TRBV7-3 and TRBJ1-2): GAGVSQTPSNKVTEKGKYVELRCDPISGHTALYWYRQSLGQGPEFLIYFQGTGAADDSGLPNDRFFAVRPEGSVSTLKIQRTERGDSAVYLCASSLTGQGDGYTFGSGTRLTVV.

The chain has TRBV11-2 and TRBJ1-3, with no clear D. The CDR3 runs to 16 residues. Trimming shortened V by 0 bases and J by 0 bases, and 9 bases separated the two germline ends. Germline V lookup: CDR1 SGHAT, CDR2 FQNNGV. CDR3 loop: CASSLDQSNSGNTIYF. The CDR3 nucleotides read TGTGCCAGCAGCTTAGATCAGTCCAACTCTGGAAACACCATATATTTT.

DNA of the CDR3: TGTGCCAGCAGTTACAGGACTTACAATGAGCAGTTCTTC. Translation gives CASSYRTYNEQFF. The chain links TRBV6-6 to TRBJ2-1; possibly TRBD2 for D (5 bases). Germline CDR1 and CDR2: MNHNY and SVGAGI (reference sequence). This CDR3 has 13 amino acids. V was cut by 2 bases and J by 4 bases, with 6 bases left in between.

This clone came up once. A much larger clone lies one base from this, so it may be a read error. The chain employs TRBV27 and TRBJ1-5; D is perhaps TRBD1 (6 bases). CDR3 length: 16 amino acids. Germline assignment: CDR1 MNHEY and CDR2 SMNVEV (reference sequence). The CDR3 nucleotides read TGTGCCGGCAGTTTATCGGGGGCAGGGGGCAATCAGCCCCAGCATTTT. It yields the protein CAGSLSGAGGNQPQHF.

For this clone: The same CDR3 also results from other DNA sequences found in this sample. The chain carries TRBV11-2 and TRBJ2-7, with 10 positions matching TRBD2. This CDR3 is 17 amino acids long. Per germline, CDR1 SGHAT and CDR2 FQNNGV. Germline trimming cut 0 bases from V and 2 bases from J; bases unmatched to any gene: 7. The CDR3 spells CASSLDRGLAVAYEQYF. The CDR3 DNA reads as TGTGCCAGCAGCTTAGACCGAGGACTAGCGGTAGCCTACGAGCAGTACTTC. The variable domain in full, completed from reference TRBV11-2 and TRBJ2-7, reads EAGVAQSPRYKIIEKRQSVAFWCNPISGHATLYWYQQILGQGPKLLIQFQNNGVVDDSQLPKDRFSAERLKGVDSTLKIQPAKLEDSAVYLCASSLDRGLAVAYEQYFGPGTRLTVT.

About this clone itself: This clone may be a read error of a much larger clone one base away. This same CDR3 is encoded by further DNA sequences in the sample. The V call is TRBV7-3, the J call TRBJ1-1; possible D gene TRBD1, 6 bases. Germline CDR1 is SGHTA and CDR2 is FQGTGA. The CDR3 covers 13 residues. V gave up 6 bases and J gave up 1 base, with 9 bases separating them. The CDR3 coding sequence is TGTGCCAGCAGGTTGGGACAGAACACTGAAGCTTTCTTT. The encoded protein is CASRLGQNTEAFF.

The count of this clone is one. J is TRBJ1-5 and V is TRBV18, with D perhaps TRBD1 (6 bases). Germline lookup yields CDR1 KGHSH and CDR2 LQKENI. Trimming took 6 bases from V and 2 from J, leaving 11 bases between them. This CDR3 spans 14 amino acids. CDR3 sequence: CASSGGQGNQPQHF. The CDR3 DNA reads TGTGCCAGCTCTGGGGGGCAGGGCAATCAGCCCCAGCATTTT. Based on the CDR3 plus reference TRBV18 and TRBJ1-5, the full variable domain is NAGVMQNPRHLVRRRGQEARLRCSPMKGHSHVYWYRQLPEEGLKFMVYLQKENIIDESGMPKERFSAEFPKEGPSILRIQQVVRGDSAAYFCASSGGQGNQPQHFGDGTRLSIL.

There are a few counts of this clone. Here the CDR3 reads CAWNRGNQPQHF. In DNA, the CDR3 is TGTGCCTGGAACAGGGGGAATCAGCCCCAGCATTTT. The chain uses TRBV30 and TRBJ1-5; 8 nucleotides match TRBD1. The trim removed 4 bases at V and 4 bases at J, leaving 0 bases unmatched. Germline CDR1 reads GTSNPN; CDR2 reads SVGIG (reference sequence). The CDR3 sequence is 12 residues long.

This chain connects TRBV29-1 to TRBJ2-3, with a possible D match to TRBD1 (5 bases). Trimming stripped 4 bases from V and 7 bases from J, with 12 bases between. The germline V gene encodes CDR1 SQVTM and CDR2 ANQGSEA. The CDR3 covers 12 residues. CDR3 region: CSVVAGWHTQYF. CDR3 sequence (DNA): TGCAGCGTTGTAGCAGGGTGGCATACGCAGTATTTT.

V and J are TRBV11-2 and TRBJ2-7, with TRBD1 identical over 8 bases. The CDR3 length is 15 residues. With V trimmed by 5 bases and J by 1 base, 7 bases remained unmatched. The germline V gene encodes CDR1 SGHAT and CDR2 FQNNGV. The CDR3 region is CASSLRTGFSYEQYF. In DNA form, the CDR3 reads TGTGCCAGCAGCCTGAGGACAGGGTTTTCCTACGAGCAGTACTTC.

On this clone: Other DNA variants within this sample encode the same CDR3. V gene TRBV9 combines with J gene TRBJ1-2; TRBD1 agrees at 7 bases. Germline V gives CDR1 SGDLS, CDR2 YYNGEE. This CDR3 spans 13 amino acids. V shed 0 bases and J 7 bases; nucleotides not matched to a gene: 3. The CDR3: CASSVVGGSGYTF. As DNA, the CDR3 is TGTGCCAGCAGCGTAGTAGGGGGCTCTGGCTACACCTTC.

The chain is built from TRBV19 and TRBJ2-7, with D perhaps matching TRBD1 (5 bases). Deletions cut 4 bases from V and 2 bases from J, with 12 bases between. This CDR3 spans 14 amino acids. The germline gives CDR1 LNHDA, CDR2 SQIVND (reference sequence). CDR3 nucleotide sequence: TGTGCCAGTAGTACCACAGGAACCGCCTACGAGCAGTACTTC. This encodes CASSTTGTAYEQYF.

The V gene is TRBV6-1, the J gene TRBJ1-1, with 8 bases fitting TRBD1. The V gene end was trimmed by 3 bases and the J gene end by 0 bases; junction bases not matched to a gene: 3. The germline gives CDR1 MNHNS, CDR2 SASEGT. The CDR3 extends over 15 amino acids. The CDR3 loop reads CASSDPGQVNTEAFF. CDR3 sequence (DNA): TGTGCCAGCAGTGACCCGGGACAGGTGAACACTGAAGCTTTCTTT.

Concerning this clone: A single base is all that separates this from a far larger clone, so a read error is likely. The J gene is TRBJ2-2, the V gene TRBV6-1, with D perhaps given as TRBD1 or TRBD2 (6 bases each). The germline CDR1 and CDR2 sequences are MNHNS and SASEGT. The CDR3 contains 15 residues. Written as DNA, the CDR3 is TGTACCAGCACCCCGGGGGACACTCACACCGGGGAGCTGTTTTTT. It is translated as CTSTPGDTHTGELFF.